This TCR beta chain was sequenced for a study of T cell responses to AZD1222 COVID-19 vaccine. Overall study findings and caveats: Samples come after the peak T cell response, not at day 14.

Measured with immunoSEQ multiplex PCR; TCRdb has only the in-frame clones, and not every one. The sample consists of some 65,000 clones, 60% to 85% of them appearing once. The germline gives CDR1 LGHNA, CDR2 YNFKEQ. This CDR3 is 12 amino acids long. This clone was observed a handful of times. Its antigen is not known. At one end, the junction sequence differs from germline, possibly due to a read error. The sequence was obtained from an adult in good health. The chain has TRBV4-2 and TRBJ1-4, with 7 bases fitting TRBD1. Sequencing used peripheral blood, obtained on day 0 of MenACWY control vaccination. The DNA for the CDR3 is TGTGCCAGCAGCCAAGAGGGTATTGGACAGGTTTTT. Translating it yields CASSQEGIGQVF.